Listed here is a single TCR beta chain. Its binding antigen is unknown. The CDR3 is cut off 3 residues early in the read; its end comes from the germline J gene. At the junction V is shortened by 5 bases and J by 6 bases; bases outside the gene matches: 3. The germline V gene encodes CDR1 SGHVS and CDR2 FQNEAQ. From the cysteine through the phenylalanine, the CDR3 covers 14 amino acids. Only the CDR3 bases that were read are kept: 33 of them, in frame from base 1. Every participant had a single incident cervical HPV16 infection, and prevalent HPV16 infections were excluded. Cervical HPV DNA was detected by MY09/MY11 PCR and genotyped by dot-blot hybridization. Roughly 16 mL of heparinized blood were centrifuged, and the buffy coat was split into aliquots, frozen at -30 degrees C, and then kept at -80 degrees C. Genomic DNA was extracted from buffy coat specimens using QIAGEN kits. TCR beta CDR3 regions were amplified by multiplex PCR from an average of about 1.1 ug genomic DNA per sample using the immunoSEQ assay. The assay corrected primer bias using a complete synthetic TCR repertoire to establish an amplification baseline. Amplicons were sequenced on the Illumina platform. Under the source paper's analysis protocol: Sequences were error-corrected by clustering with frequency ratios and a modified nearest-neighbor algorithm and were then analyzed in the immunoSEQ Analyzer with IMGT gene definitions. At each rarefaction depth, TCR richness and evenness were averaged across 20 rarefaction repeats, and samples with fewer sequences than that depth were excluded. V, D and J gene relative abundances were compared between groups with Wilcoxon rank sum tests, applying FDR correction. Blinded duplicates gave an intraclass correlation of roughly 95% for TCR richness and an average of roughly 76% across 70 or so gene segments. TCRdb mirrors the immuneACCESS table, restricted to in-frame sequences. Some clones are absent from its copies; in checked studies, under half trace to an unresolved V gene, and the reason for the others is unknown. V, J and clone size reflect that table, while D and trimming were determined from the DNA. For this sample, the table gives about 36,000 clones. Roughly 3.5% of the sample is in the top ten clones.

This sample was included in a study of T cells in women clearing cervical HPV infection (dated by TCRdb to 2016 to 2018). As for the study more broadly: Cases were 25 women with histologically confirmed HPV16-related CIN3 or worse, including a couple of invasive cancers. Cases and controls were matched on year of sample collection and on age within five years. The parent cohort enrolled about 10,000 women aged 18 or older in Guanacaste, Costa Rica, during about 1993 to 1994 and followed them for 7 to 8 years. Since only a few of the women had HLA typing available, the possibility that HLA type was acting as a confounder could not be ruled out. Median age was about 35 years in cases versus approximately 37 in controls, and baseline characteristics did not differ significantly. The 20 to 25 controls were women who cleared a single incident HPV16 infection within 12 months without developing precancer or cancer. As quality controls, five blinded duplicates were added to each group, bringing the total to approximately 60 samples made up of 50 or so participants and some 10 replicates. The exploratory proof-of-principle case-control study was nested within the Guanacaste HPV Natural History Study in Costa Rica and compared TCR repertoires across cervical HPV16 outcomes. For cases, a median interval of 149 days, with an interquartile range of 90 to 200 days, was observed between lesion detection and blood sampling. Blood from cases was collected at the visit where the lesion was first found, while blood from controls was collected once the infection could no longer be detected.

Findings and caveats that apply to the study as a whole: Lower TRBV6-7 relative abundance was observed in cases than in controls (approximately 0.1% versus 0.16%; Bonferroni P = 0.0008). The cross-sectional design could not show whether the associations came before the infection or were a result of it, and neither effector/memory subsets nor HPV-specific T cells were isolated. Because the number of T cells per sample was unknown, the richness differences could reflect varying T-cell content rather than repertoire biology. Random forest classifiers combining richness and V gene abundances distinguished cases from controls with an estimated AUC of roughly 0.83. Across sequencing depths, CIN3+ cases showed significantly higher TCR repertoire richness than controls, but evenness did not differ between the groups.

The V gene is TRBV7-8 and the J gene is TRBJ2-2, with 10 bases in between that match TRBD1. This clonotype was sampled from a woman aged 18 to 75 with a cervical HPV16 infection that either progressed to CIN3+ or cleared (not recorded which). The sample was blood buffy coat. The CDR3 has the sequence CASSADRGAGELFF. The sequenced CDR3 bases are TGTGCCAGCAGCGCGGACAGGGGGGCCGGGGAG.